This passage covers 20 T cell receptor beta chains from one sample sequenced in a study of T cell responses to AZD1222 COVID-19 vaccine. Clones were sequenced by immunoSEQ multiplex PCR, and TCRdb holds only the in-frame ones, with some missing. The repertoire holds about 150,000 clones, with around 93% as singletons. Specimen: peripheral blood, collected 28 days after the second AZD1222 dose. Receptor source: an adult who received the AZD1222 COVID-19 vaccine.

This clone was found once. The chain couples TRBV19 to TRBJ2-6; D may be TRBD1 (6 bases). The V end lost 8 bases, the J end lost 1 base, and 21 bases lay between the germline ends. Germline V lookup: CDR1 LNHDA, CDR2 SQIVND (reference sequence). The CDR3 has 18 residues. CDR3 in DNA: TGTGCCAGTGCCGAGACCCCGGGACACAGATCTGGGGCCAACGTCCTGACTTTC. Translated, it gives CASAETPGHRSGANVLTF.

The rearrangement joins TRBV11-2 to TRBJ2-7, with 11 bases aligning to TRBD2. Germline-derived CDR1 and CDR2 are SGHAT and FQNNGV. CDR3 length: 15 residues. J was trimmed by 5 bases and V by 5 bases; bases with no gene match: 8. The DNA for the CDR3 is TGTGCCAGCAGCCAAAGACTAGCGGGGATCGACGAGCAGTACTTC. Residues: CASSQRLAGIDEQYF.

This chain connects TRBV2 to TRBJ2-7; 9 bases map to TRBD1. With V trimmed by 6 bases and J by 3 bases, 3 bases remained unmatched. Germline loops: CDR1 SNHLY, CDR2 FYNNEI. The CDR3 loop spans 13 amino acids. CDR3 DNA sequence: TGTGCCAGCAGAACAGGGGGCGTCTACGAGCAGTACTTC. It encodes CASRTGGVYEQYF.

J is TRBJ1-4 and V is TRBV29-1; D remains unclear. CDR1 is SQVTM and CDR2 is ANQGSEA in the germline V gene. The CDR3 has 12 amino acids. Trimming removed 4 bases from V and 2 bases from J, with 5 bases in between. CDR3 coding DNA: TGCAGCGTTGTCGGGACTAATGAAAAACTGTTTTTT. This gives the protein CSVVGTNEKLFF.

The chain employs TRBV6-6 and TRBJ1-5; D not certain. The length of the CDR3 is 15 residues. The V and J ends lost 6 bases and 6 bases respectively, with 18 bases between them. The V gene's germline CDR1 is MNHNY and CDR2 SVGAGI (reference sequence). The CDR3 nucleotides read TGTGCCAGCAGACTGGGCCAGTATGCGCTTCAGCCCCAGCATTTT. Translation gives CASRLGQYALQPQHF.

This clone was counted a single time. The chain uses TRBV7-2 and TRBJ2-7; D call uncertain. The V gene's germline CDR1 is SGHTA and CDR2 FQGNSA. CDR3 length equals 14 residues. The V gene lost 1 base and the J gene lost 2 bases, with 9 bases spanning the gap. CDR3 sequence: CASSLGLRTYEQYF. The CDR3 nucleotides read TGTGCCAGCAGCTTAGGACTTAGGACCTACGAGCAGTACTTC.

The chain joins TRBV7-3 to TRBJ2-5; 12 positions match TRBD2. V was clipped by 3 bases and J by 2 bases; unmatched bases: 4. CDR1 and CDR2 (germline): SGHTA, FQGTGA. The CDR3 loop spans 16 amino acids. In nucleotides, the CDR3 is TGTGCCAGCAGCTTCGGACTAGCGGGATGGCAAGAGACCCAGTACTTC. It encodes CASSFGLAGWQETQYF.

The chain employs TRBV19 and TRBJ1-1, with a possible D match to TRBD1 (5 bases). The germline CDR1 and CDR2 sequences are LNHDA and SQIVND (reference sequence). Trimming took off 7 bases at V and 4 bases at J, with 16 bases between the two ends. CDR3 length: 14 residues. CDR3 residues: CASTITGGVTEAFF. CDR3 DNA sequence: TGTGCCAGTACCATTACGGGAGGGGTCACTGAAGCTTTCTTT.

The gene calls are TRBV5-1 and TRBJ2-5, with 11 bases aligning to TRBD2. The CDR3 runs to 14 residues. Germline V gives CDR1 SGHRS, CDR2 YFSETQ. Germline trimming cut 4 bases from V and 2 bases from J; bases unmatched to any gene: 1. CDR3 nucleotides: TGCGCCAGCAGCCCTAGCGGGGGGCAAGAGACCCAGTACTTC. This encodes CASSPSGGQETQYF.

The rearrangement uses TRBV12-3 or TRBV12-4 and TRBJ2-3; 11 nucleotides align to TRBD2. The junction had 4 bases not matched to a gene; V was cut back by 7 bases and J by 10 bases. This CDR3 spans 12 amino acids. The CDR3 loop reads CASTRGLAAQYF. CDR3 nucleotides: TGTGCCAGCACTCGGGGACTAGCGGCGCAGTATTTT.

The CDR3 DNA sequence: TGTGCCAGCAGCTTTCACAGGTTGTCCTCCGGAAACACCATATATTTT. Protein product: CASSFHRLSSGNTIYF. The rearrangement joins TRBV4-2 to TRBJ1-3, with TRBD1 as a possible D gene (5 bases). Germline CDR1 is LGHNA and CDR2 is YNFKEQ. This CDR3 is 16 amino acids long. With 5 bases removed from V and 4 bases from J, the gap between germline ends came to 18 bases.

The chain combines TRBV7-9 with TRBJ1-2; 8 positions match TRBD1. Germline assignment: CDR1 SEHNR and CDR2 FQNEAQ (reference sequence). V shed 5 bases and J 7 bases; nucleotides not matched to a gene: 9. The CDR3 consists of 14 residues. The CDR3 DNA is TGTGCCAGCAGCCCAGGGGGCGATACCTCTGGCTACACCTTC. It yields the protein CASSPGGDTSGYTF.

The chain employs TRBV6-4 and TRBJ1-5; TRBD1 aligns across 10 bases. J lost 0 bases, V lost 8 bases, and 16 bases had no gene match. CDR1 is MRHNA, CDR2 SNTAGT, per germline. CDR3 length: 19 amino acids. The CDR3 protein is CASGGTGAKYFYSNQPQHF. CDR3 sequence (DNA): TGTGCCAGCGGGGGGACAGGGGCAAAATACTTCTATAGCAATCAGCCCCAGCATTTT.

The chain carries TRBV6-5 and TRBJ2-1; unclear D gene. The V gene lost 10 bases and the J gene lost 3 bases, with 10 bases spanning the gap. CDR3 length: 12 residues. The germline gives CDR1 MNHEY, CDR2 SVGAGI. The CDR3 reads CATQGYYNEQFF. As DNA, the CDR3 is TGTGCCACCCAAGGCTACTACAATGAGCAGTTCTTC.

The V and J genes are TRBV7-8 and TRBJ2-5; D may be TRBD2 (5 bases). V was cut by 4 bases and J by 4 bases, with 19 bases left in between. The CDR3 totals 16 residues. CDR1 SGHVS and CDR2 FQNEAQ come from the germline V gene. CDR3 DNA: TGTGCCAGCAGCTCCCCGTCCAAGTGGGAGACAGAGACCCAGTACTTC. It yields the protein CASSSPSKWETETQYF.

This chain joins TRBV19 and TRBJ2-3; no definite D call. Germline lookup yields CDR1 LNHDA and CDR2 SQIVND (reference sequence). Trimming pared 6 bases from V and 1 base from J, leaving 11 bases between. This CDR3 contains 14 residues. CDR3 sequence reads: CASRARWGTDTQYF. The CDR3 nucleotides read TGTGCCAGTAGAGCTCGCTGGGGCACAGATACGCAGTATTTT.

This chain joins TRBV6-1 and TRBJ2-1, with D unresolved. Germline V CDR1 and CDR2: MNHNS, SASEGT. V was trimmed by 2 bases and J by 3 bases, leaving 8 bases between them. The CDR3 covers 14 residues. The chain's CDR3 is CASSESTVYNEQFF. DNA of the CDR3: TGTGCCAGCAGTGAAAGTACGGTCTACAATGAGCAGTTCTTC.

The chain employs TRBV3-1 (or the pseudogene TRBV3-2) and TRBJ1-5, with 8 bases matching TRBD1. The CDR3 sequence is 13 residues long. The germline gives CDR1 LGHDT, CDR2 YNNKEL (reference sequence). J lost 5 bases, V lost 4 bases, and 1 base had no gene match. The CDR3 is CASSLDRDQPQHF. CDR3 sequence (DNA): TGTGCCAGCAGCCTGGACAGGGATCAGCCCCAGCATTTT.

The chain has TRBV7-9 and TRBJ2-6; 8 bases align to TRBD1. With 11 bases clipped from V and 2 bases from J, the junction kept 8 bases outside the gene matches. CDR1 and CDR2 from the germline V gene are SEHNR and FQNEAQ (reference sequence). The CDR3 is 15 residues long. CDR3 sequence reads: CAAGQGAPGANVLTF. DNA for the CDR3: TGTGCCGCAGGGCAGGGGGCCCCTGGGGCCAACGTCCTGACTTTC.

V is TRBV12-3 or TRBV12-4 and J is TRBJ2-1; the match to TRBD1 covers 8 bases. This CDR3 contains 13 residues. The ends lost 6 bases at V and 7 bases at J; junction bases unmatched: 5. The CDR3: CASSPRTGNEQFF. The CDR3 DNA reads as TGTGCCAGCAGCCCCCGGACAGGGAATGAGCAGTTCTTC.